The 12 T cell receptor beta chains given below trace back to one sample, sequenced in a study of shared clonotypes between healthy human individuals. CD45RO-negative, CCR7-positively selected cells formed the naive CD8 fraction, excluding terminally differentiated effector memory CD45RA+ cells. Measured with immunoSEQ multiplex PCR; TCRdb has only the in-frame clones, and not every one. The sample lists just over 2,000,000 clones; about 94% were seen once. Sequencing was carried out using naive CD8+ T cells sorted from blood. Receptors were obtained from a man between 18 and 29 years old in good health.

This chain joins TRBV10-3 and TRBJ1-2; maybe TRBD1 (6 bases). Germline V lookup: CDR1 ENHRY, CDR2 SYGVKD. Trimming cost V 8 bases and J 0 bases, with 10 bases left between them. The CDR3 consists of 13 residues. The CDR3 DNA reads TGTGCCATCGAAAGGGGGGCTAACTATGGCTACACCTTC. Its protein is CAIERGANYGYTF.

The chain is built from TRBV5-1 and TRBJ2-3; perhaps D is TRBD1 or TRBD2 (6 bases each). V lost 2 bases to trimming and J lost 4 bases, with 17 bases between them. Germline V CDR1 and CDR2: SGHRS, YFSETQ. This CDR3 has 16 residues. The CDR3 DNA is TGCGCCAGCAGCTTAGGGGGACTCTCGCCCCCAGATACGCAGTATTTT. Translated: CASSLGGLSPPDTQYF.

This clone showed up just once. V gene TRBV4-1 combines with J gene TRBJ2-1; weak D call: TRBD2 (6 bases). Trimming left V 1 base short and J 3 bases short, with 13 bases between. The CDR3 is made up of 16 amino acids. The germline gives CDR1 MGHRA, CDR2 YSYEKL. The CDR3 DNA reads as TGCGCCAGCAGCCAAGTCTCAGCGGGTGGCTACAATGAGCAGTTCTTC. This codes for CASSQVSAGGYNEQFF.

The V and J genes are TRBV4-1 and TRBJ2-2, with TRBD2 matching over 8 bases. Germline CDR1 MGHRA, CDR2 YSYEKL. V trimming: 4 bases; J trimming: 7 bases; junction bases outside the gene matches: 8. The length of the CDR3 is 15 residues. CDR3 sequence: CASSPSGGADGELFF. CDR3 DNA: TGCGCCAGCAGCCCGTCCGGGGGGGCCGACGGGGAGCTGTTTTTT.

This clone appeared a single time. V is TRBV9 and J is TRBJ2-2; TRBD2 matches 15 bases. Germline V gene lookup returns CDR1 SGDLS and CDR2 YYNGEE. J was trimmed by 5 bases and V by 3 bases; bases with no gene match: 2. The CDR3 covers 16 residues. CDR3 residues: CASSEGTSGRTGELFF. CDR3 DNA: TGTGCCAGCAGCGAAGGGACTAGCGGGAGGACCGGGGAGCTGTTTTTT.

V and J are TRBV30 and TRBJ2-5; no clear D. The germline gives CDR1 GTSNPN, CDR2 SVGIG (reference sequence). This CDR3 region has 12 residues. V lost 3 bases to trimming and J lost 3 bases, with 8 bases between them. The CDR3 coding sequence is TGTGCCTGGAGGGCAGCGAAAGAGACCCAGTACTTC. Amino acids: CAWRAAKETQYF.

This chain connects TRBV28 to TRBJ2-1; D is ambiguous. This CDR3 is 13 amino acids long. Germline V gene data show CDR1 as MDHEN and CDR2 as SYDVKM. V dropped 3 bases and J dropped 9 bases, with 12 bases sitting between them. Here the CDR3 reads CASSFFGTGEQFF. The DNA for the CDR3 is TGTGCCAGCAGTTTCTTCGGAACTGGTGAGCAGTTCTTC.

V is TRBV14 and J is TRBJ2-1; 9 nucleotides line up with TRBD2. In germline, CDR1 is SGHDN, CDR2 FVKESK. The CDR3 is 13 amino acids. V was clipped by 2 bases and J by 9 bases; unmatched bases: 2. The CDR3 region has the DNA TGTGCCAGCAGCCAACTAGCGGGGTTTGAGCAGTTCTTC. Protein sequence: CASSQLAGFEQFF.

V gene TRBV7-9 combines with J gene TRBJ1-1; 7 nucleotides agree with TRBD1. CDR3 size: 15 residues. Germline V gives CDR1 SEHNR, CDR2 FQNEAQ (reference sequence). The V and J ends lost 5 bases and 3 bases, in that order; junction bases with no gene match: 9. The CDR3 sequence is CASSLRDSDYTEAFF. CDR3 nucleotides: TGTGCCAGCAGCCTCCGGGACAGTGATTACACTGAAGCTTTCTTT.

Written as DNA, the CDR3 is TGTGCCAGCGGTCCCTTAGGACGGACCGGCACCGGGGAGCTGTTTTTT. Its protein product is CASGPLGRTGTGELFF. The rearrangement joins TRBV27 to TRBJ2-2; D unclear. Germline assignment: CDR1 MNHEY and CDR2 SMNVEV (reference sequence). The CDR3 is made up of 16 amino acids. V was shortened by 8 bases and J by 4 bases, with 20 bases between the two germline ends.

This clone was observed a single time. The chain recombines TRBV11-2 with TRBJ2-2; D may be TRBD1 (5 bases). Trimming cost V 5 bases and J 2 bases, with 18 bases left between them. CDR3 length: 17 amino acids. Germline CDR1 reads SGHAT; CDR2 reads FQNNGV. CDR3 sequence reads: CASSTPPDSSNTGELFF. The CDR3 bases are TGTGCCAGCAGCACTCCTCCCGACAGTTCTAACACCGGGGAGCTGTTTTTT.

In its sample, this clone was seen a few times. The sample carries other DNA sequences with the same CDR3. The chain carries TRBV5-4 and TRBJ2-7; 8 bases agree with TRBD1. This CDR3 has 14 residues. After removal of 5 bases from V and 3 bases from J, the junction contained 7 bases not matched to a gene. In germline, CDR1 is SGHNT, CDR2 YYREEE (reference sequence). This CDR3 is CASSSGTGDYEQYF. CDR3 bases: TGTGCCAGCAGTTCCGGGACAGGAGACTACGAGCAGTACTTC.